These T cell receptor beta chains were read from a single sample in a study of T cells in Graves' hyperthyroidism and ophthalmopathy. Each CDR3 protein gets one entry after TCRdb re-called the multiplex PCR reads with MiXCR. Of nearly 750,000 distinct CDR3 sequences detected, under 45% appear once; the ten largest clones hold roughly 30%. The sample consisted of blood. These receptors all stem from a woman aged 40 to 50 with Graves' hyperthyroidism. The CDR3 runs from the conserved cysteine through the conserved F or W. The D gene is left open where the match is weak. Size is stated for part of the rows, as once, few or many counts, or as a class when the clone is expanded.

CDR3 DNA,CDR3 protein,clone size,J gene,V gene,D gene
TGTGCCAGCAGCCAAGAGGGTGGAGAGACCCAGTACTTC,CASSQEGGETQYF,many,TRBJ2-5,TRBV4-3,NA
TGTGCCAGCAGCCCGCTTAGGCAGGGCGTTGGTGAAAAACTGTTTTTT,CASSPLRQGVGEKLFF,few,TRBJ1-4,TRBV7-9,NA
TGTGCCAGCAGCCTCGGGACAGGGGGTGGCTACACCTTC,CASSLGTGGGYTF,many,TRBJ1-2,TRBV7-9,TRBD1
TGTGCCAGCAGCTTCTCGGTTGGCTATGGCTACACCATATATTTT,CASSFSVGYGYTIYF,NA,TRBJ1-3,TRBV7-2,NA
TGCAGCGTAGGACGGAGCAGGGGGCTGTCCGGGGCCAACGTCCTGACTTTC,CSVGRSRGLSGANVLTF,NA,TRBJ2-6,TRBV29-1,TRBD1
TGTGCCATCAGTGAGTCGAACCGGGACATACCCTACGAGCAGTACTTC,CAISESNRDIPYEQYF,NA,TRBJ2-7,TRBV10-3,NA
TGTGCCAGCAGTGCACGGAACACCCGATTCTATAGCAATCAGCCCCAGCATTTT,CASSARNTRFYSNQPQHF,few,TRBJ1-5,TRBV10-3,NA
TGTGCCAGCAGCTTTGGTGTGAGGAACACTGAAGCTTTCTTT,CASSFGVRNTEAFF,many,TRBJ1-1,TRBV5-8,NA
TGTGCCAGCACTCCAAGACAGGGTCTTGGTGAAAAACTGTTTTTT,CASTPRQGLGEKLFF,NA,TRBJ1-4,TRBV6-5,TRBD1
TGTGCCAGTACCGGTGGACAGGCCTATAATTCACCCCTCCACTTT,CASTGGQAYNSPLHF,NA,TRBJ1-6,TRBV11-2,TRBD1
TGTGCCAGCAGCTTAGAAAAAGCGGGGATCTCCTACGAGCAGTACTTC,CASSLEKAGISYEQYF,NA,TRBJ2-7,TRBV11-2,TRBD2
TGTGCCAGCATGAGAGGGAGTCCCTACGAGCAGTACTTC,CASMRGSPYEQYF,few,TRBJ2-7,TRBV27,NA
TGTGCCAGCAGTTCACCAAGGGACAGCATCTCTGGAAACACCATATATTTT,CASSSPRDSISGNTIYF,NA,TRBJ1-3,TRBV5-1,TRBD1
TGCGCCAGCAGTGATAACCTAAGGGACGAGCAGTACTTC,CASSDNLRDEQYF,NA,TRBJ2-7,TRBV6-6,NA
TGCGCCAGCACCCCCCACAGGTACAGGGAGAATGAAAAACTGTTTTTT,CASTPHRYRENEKLFF,NA,TRBJ1-4,TRBV7-2,NA
TGTGCCAGCAGCTTAGGGAGGGTAGCAATGCGTTCACCCCTCCACTTT,CASSLGRVAMRSPLHF,many,TRBJ1-6,TRBV13,NA
TGTGCCAGCAGTTACTCGATGTCGGGGGGGCATCAGCCCCAGCATTTT,CASSYSMSGGHQPQHF,NA,TRBJ1-5,TRBV6-5,NA
TGTGCCACCAGTGACCGGGACAGCGGAGGGAGCGGGGAGCTGTTTTTT,CATSDRDSGGSGELFF,many,TRBJ2-2,TRBV24-1,NA
TGTGCCAGCAGCTTCCAACCCGGGGAGAGCAATCAGCCCCAGCATTTT,CASSFQPGESNQPQHF,NA,TRBJ1-5,TRBV5-4,NA
TGTGCCACCGCTGTGGGCCTGAACACCGGGGAGCTGTTTTTT,CATAVGLNTGELFF,many,TRBJ2-2,TRBV10-3,NA
TGTGCCAGCAGCCAAGGGATGAAGCGACAGTCTGAAGCTTTCTTT,CASSQGMKRQSEAFF,few,TRBJ1-1,TRBV14,NA
TGTGCCAGCAGCGCCCACAGAGAACACAATGAGCAGTTCTTC,CASSAHREHNEQFF,NA,TRBJ2-1,TRBV7-8,NA
TGTGCCAGCAGCACGACTAGCGGGAGTGCCGAGCAGTACTTC,CASSTTSGSAEQYF,NA,TRBJ2-7,TRBV7-9,TRBD2
TGTGCCAGCAGATCAGGGTCCACCTCCTATAATTCACCCCTCCACTTT,CASRSGSTSYNSPLHF,NA,TRBJ1-6,TRBV12-3/TRBV12-4,NA
TGCAGTGCTAGAGAGGGGGGGGCATACGAGCAGTACTTC,CSAREGGAYEQYF,NA,TRBJ2-7,TRBV20-1,NA
TGTGCCTGGAGTGGGAACAGGGGACGGGACGGCTACACCTTC,CAWSGNRGRDGYTF,NA,TRBJ1-2,TRBV30,TRBD1
TGCAGTGCTAGAGATGGACAGTCCATGAACACTGAAGCTTTCTTT,CSARDGQSMNTEAFF,many,TRBJ1-1,TRBV20-1,NA
TGCGCCAGCAGTGAGTCGAATTCCGGAGATACGCAGTATTTT,CASSESNSGDTQYF,few,TRBJ2-3,TRBV10-1,NA
TGTGCCAGTAGTACCGGACGGAGCACTGAAGCTTTCTTT,CASSTGRSTEAFF,many,TRBJ1-1,TRBV19,NA
TGTGCCACCAGCAGTGATTTCAGGGGGGGGAACACTGAAGCTTTCTTT,CATSSDFRGGNTEAFF,many,TRBJ1-1,TRBV15,TRBD1
TGTGCCAGCAGTTTCGACAGGATGAATGGCTACACCTTC,CASSFDRMNGYTF,many,TRBJ1-2,TRBV27,NA
TGTGCCAGCAGTTTATCGGGCCCCGTGGAGCAGTACTTC,CASSLSGPVEQYF,many,TRBJ2-7,TRBV27,NA
TGTGCCAGCAGCAAGACAGGGCCTAGTTGGGAGCAGTACTTC,CASSKTGPSWEQYF,many,TRBJ2-7,TRBV7-6,TRBD1
TGTGCCCGCGACACCCTCCAAGAGACCCAGTACTTC,CARDTLQETQYF,NA,TRBJ2-5,TRBV25-1,NA
TGTGCCAGCGTTTCCACGCCAACAGGGGAGAATAACTATGGCTACACCTTC,CASVSTPTGENNYGYTF,NA,TRBJ1-2,TRBV28,TRBD1
TGCAGCGTTGAAGAGGAGCGCACAGATACGCAGTATTTT,CSVEEERTDTQYF,NA,TRBJ2-3,TRBV29-1,NA
TGTGCCACCAGCAGAGATCGATTCCCTGGGGAGGGCTACACCTTC,CATSRDRFPGEGYTF,NA,TRBJ1-2,TRBV15,NA
TGTGCCAGCGTTAGCGGGGGGACGGAGACCCAGTACTTC,CASVSGGTETQYF,NA,TRBJ2-5,TRBV2,TRBD2
TGCGCCAGCAGCCAAGGATACCCCCATCGGCAGGTACCATCGAACACTGAAGCTTTCTTT,CASSQGYPHRQVPSNTEAFF,NA,TRBJ1-1,TRBV4-1,NA
TGCGCCAGCAGCCAAAGGACAGGGGGGTACGAGCAGTACTTC,CASSQRTGGYEQYF,NA,TRBJ2-7,TRBV4-3,TRBD1
TGTGCCAGCAGCTTTTGGGGTTTGGACACTGAAGCTTTCTTT,CASSFWGLDTEAFF,NA,TRBJ1-1,TRBV7-9,NA
TGTGCCAGTAGTATAAGGAATGCGAACTCCTACGAGCAGTACTTC,CASSIRNANSYEQYF,NA,TRBJ2-7,TRBV19,NA
TGTGCCAGCCGGGGTGACCTACTCTATGGCTACACCTTC,CASRGDLLYGYTF,many,TRBJ1-2,TRBV5-6,NA
TGCGCCAGCAGCCAAGCCGGGATTGAAGCTTTCTTT,CASSQAGIEAFF,NA,TRBJ1-1,TRBV7-9,NA
TGTGCCAGCAGCGTAGAGGCAGGGTACGGTGAAGCTTTCTTT,CASSVEAGYGEAFF,many,TRBJ1-1,TRBV9,NA
TGTGCCAGTAGCTTATCCACTCTGGAAAAACTGTTTTTT,CASSLSTLEKLFF,NA,TRBJ1-4,TRBV19,NA
TGTGCCAGCAGATCTACAGGGAGCTCCTATAATTCACCCCTCCACTTT,CASRSTGSSYNSPLHF,few,TRBJ1-6,TRBV10-3,NA
TGTGCCAGCAGGATAGGAGACAAAGGTCGCACCTTC,CASRIGDKGRTF,NA,TRBJ1-2,TRBV2,NA
TGCAGCGTCGCCTCCGGGACGGGGGAGACCCAGTACTTC,CSVASGTGETQYF,many,TRBJ2-5,TRBV29-1,NA
TGTGCCAGCAGCTGCGCCCAGGGGGCCAACGTCCTGACTTTC,CASSCAQGANVLTF,NA,TRBJ2-6,TRBV7-9,NA